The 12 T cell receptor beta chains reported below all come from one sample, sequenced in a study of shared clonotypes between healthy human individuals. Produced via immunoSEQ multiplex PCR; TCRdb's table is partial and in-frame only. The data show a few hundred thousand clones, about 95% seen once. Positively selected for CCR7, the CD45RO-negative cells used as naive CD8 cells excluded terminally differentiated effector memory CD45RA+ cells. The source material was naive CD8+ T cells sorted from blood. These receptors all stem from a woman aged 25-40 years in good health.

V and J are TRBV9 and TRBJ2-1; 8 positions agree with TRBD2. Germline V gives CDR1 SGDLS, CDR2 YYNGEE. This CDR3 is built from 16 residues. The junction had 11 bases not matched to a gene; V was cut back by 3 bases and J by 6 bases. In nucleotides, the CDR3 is TGTGCCAGCAGCGGCCCGATTTTAGCGGGACCCAATGAGCAGTTCTTC. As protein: CASSGPILAGPNEQFF.

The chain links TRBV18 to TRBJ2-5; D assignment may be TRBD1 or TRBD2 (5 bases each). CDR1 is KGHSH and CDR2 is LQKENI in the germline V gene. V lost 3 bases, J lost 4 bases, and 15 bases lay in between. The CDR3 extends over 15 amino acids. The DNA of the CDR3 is TGTGCCAGCTCACCTGAGGGGCCATCAAGAGAGACCCAGTACTTC. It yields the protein CASSPEGPSRETQYF.

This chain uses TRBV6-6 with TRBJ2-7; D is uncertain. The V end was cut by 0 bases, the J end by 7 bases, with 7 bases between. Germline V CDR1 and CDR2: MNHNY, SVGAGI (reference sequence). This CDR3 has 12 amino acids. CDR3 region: CASSYSVSEQYF. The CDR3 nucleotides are TGTGCCAGCAGTTACTCCGTTTCAGAGCAGTACTTC.

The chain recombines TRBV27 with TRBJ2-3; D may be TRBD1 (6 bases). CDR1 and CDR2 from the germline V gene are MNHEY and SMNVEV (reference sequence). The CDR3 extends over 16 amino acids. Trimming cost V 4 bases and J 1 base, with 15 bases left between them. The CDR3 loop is CASSSYPQGGTDTQYF. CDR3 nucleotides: TGTGCCAGCAGTTCGTATCCACAGGGTGGCACAGATACGCAGTATTTT.

Here the CDR3 reads CASSFGTGGTEAFF. The CDR3, as DNA: TGTGCCAGCAGTTTCGGGACAGGCGGCACTGAAGCTTTCTTT. The chain joins TRBV2 to TRBJ1-1; the match to TRBD1 covers 8 bases. The CDR3 contains 14 residues. Trimming cost V 5 bases and J 4 bases; bases outside gene matches: 6. Germline V gene sequence: CDR1 SNHLY, CDR2 FYNNEI.

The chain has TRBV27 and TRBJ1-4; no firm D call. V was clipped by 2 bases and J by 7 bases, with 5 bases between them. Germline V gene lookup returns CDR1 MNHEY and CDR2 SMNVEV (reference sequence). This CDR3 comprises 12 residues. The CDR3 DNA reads TGTGCCAGCAGTTTAAAGGGTGAAAAACTGTTTTTT. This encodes CASSLKGEKLFF.

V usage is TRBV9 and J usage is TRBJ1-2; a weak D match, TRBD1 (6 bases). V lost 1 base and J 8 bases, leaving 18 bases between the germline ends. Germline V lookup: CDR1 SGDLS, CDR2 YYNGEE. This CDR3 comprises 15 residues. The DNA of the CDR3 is TGTGCCAGCAGCGTAACTAGTCCGGGACAATGGGGCTACACCTTC. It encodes CASSVTSPGQWGYTF.

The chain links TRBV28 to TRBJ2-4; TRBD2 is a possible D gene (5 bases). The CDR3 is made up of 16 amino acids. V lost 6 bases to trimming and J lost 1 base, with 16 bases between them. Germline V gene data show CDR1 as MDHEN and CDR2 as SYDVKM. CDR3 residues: CASSTKAIAAKNIQYF. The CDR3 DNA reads TGTGCCAGCAGCACAAAGGCGATAGCGGCCAAAAACATTCAGTACTTC.

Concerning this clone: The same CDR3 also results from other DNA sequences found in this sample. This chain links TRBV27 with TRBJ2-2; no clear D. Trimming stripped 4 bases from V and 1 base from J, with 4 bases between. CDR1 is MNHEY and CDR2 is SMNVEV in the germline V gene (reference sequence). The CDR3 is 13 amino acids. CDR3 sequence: CASSSLNTGELFF. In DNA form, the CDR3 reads TGTGCCAGCAGTTCTTTGAACACCGGGGAGCTGTTTTTT.

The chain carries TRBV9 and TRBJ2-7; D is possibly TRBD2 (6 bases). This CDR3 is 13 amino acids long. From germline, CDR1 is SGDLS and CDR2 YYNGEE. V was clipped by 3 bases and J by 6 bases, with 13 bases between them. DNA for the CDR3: TGTGCCAGCAGCGCACCGGGACTGATCGAGCAGTACTTC. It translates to CASSAPGLIEQYF.

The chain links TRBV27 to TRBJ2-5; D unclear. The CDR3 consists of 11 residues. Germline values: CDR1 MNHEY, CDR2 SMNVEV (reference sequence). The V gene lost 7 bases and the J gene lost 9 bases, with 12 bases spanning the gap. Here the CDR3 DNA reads TGTGCCAGCATATCGGGTGGGTCCCAGTACTTC. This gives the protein CASISGGSQYF.

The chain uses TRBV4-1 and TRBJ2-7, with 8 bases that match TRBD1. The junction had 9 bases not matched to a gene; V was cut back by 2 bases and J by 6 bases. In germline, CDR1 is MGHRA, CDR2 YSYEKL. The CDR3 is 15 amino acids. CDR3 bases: TGCGCCAGCAGCCAACTTCAGGGGGCGGTCAGCGAGCAGTACTTC. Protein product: CASSQLQGAVSEQYF.